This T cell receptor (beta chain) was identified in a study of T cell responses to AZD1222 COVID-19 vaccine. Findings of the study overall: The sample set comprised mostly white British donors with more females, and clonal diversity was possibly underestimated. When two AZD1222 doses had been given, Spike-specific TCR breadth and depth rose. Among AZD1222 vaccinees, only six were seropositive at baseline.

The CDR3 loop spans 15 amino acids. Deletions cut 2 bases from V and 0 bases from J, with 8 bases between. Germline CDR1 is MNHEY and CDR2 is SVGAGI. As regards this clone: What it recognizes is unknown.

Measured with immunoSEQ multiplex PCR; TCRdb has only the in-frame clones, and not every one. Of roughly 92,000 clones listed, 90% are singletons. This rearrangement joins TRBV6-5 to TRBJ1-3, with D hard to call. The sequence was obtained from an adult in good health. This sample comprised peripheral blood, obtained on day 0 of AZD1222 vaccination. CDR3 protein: CASSYGQFSGNTIYF. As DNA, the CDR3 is TGTGCCAGCAGTTACGGGCAATTCTCTGGAAACACCATATATTTT.